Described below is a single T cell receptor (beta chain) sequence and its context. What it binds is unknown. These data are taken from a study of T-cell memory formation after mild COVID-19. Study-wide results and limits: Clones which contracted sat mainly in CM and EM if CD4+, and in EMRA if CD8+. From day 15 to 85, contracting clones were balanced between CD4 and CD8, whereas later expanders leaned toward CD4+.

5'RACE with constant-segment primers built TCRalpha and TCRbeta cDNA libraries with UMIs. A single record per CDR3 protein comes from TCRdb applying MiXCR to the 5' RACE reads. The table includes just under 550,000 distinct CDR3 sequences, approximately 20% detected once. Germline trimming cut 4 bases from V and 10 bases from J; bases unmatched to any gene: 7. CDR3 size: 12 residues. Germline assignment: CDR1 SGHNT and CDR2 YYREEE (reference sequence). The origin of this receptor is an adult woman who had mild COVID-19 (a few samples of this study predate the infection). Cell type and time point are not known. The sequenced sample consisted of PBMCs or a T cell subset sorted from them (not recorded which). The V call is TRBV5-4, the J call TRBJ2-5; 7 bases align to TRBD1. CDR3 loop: CASSRTGSSQYF. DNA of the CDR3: TGTGCCAGCAGCCGGACAGGATCGAGCCAGTACTTC.